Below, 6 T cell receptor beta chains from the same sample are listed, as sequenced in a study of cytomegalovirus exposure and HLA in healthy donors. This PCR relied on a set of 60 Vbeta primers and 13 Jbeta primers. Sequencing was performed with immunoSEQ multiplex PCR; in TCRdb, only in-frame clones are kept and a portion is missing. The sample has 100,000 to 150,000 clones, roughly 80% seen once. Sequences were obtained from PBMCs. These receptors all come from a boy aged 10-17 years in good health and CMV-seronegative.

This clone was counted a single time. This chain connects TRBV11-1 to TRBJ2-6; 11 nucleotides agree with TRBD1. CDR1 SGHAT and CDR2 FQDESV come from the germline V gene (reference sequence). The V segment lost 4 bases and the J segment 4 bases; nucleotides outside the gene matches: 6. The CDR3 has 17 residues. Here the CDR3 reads CASSSGTGGFGANVLTF. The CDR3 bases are TGTGCCAGCAGCTCAGGGACAGGGGGTTTCGGGGCCAACGTCCTGACTTTC.

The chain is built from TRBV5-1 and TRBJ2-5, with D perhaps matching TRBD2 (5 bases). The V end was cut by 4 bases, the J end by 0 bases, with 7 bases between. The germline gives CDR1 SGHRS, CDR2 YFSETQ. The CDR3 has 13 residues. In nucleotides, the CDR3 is TGCGCCAGCAGCCCGGACTACCAAGAGACCCAGTACTTC. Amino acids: CASSPDYQETQYF.

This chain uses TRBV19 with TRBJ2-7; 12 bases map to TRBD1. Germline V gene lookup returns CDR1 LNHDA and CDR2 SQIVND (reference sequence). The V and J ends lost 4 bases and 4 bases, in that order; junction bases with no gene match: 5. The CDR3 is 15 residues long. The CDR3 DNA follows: TGTGCCAGTAGTACCGGGACAGGGGGCGCTTACGAGCAGTACTTC. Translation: CASSTGTGGAYEQYF.

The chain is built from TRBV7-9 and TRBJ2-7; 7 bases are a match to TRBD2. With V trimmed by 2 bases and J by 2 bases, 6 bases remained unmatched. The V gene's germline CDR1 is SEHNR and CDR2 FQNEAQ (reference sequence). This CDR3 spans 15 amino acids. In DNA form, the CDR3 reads TGTGCCAGCAGCTTATGGGAGGGATCGGCCTACGAGCAGTACTTC. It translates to CASSLWEGSAYEQYF.

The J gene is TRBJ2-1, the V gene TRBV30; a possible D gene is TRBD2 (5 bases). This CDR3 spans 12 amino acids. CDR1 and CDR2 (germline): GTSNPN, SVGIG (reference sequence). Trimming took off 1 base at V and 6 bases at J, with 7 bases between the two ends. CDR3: CAWSALVNEQFF. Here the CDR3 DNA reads TGTGCCTGGAGTGCACTAGTCAATGAGCAGTTCTTC.

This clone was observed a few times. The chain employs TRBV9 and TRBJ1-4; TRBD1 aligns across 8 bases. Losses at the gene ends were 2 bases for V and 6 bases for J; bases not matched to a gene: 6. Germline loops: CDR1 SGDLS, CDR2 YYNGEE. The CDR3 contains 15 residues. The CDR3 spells CASSVTTGQDEKLFF. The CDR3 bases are TGTGCCAGCAGCGTCACAACGGGACAGGATGAAAAACTGTTTTTT.